The 21 T cell receptor beta chains reported below all come from one sample, sequenced in a study of T cell responses to AZD1222 COVID-19 vaccine. Generated by immunoSEQ multiplex PCR, the TCRdb table keeps only in-frame clones and is missing some. Of more than 95,000 clones listed, around 83% are singletons. Specimen: peripheral blood, collected 28 days after the second AZD1222 dose. The source is an adult who received the AZD1222 COVID-19 vaccine.

This rearrangement joins TRBV6-1 to TRBJ1-6; D unclear. V was pared by 2 bases and J by 7 bases, with 12 bases between. The CDR3 is 15 residues long. Germline CDR1 MNHNS, CDR2 SASEGT. The DNA for the CDR3 is TGTGCCAGCAGTGAACTCGGTAACTCGAATTCACCCCTCCACTTT. Protein: CASSELGNSNSPLHF.

This clone was detected only once. The CDR3 DNA follows: TGTGCCACCAGTGTTGTAGAGGGCACAGATACGCAGTATTTT. It specifies CATSVVEGTDTQYF. The genes are TRBV24-1 and TRBJ2-3; D is uncertain. From germline, CDR1 is KGHDR and CDR2 SFDVKD. This CDR3 contains 14 residues. Trimming took 5 bases from V and 1 from J, leaving 9 bases between them.

The genes are TRBV18 and TRBJ1-1, with a tentative D call TRBD1 (5 bases). This CDR3 is 16 amino acids long. Germline values: CDR1 KGHSH, CDR2 LQKENI. Deletions cut 6 bases from V and 3 bases from J, with 20 bases between. CDR3 DNA: TGTGCCAGCTCCAACGGGGGGGAATGGTGGGACACTGAAGCTTTCTTT. Encoded protein: CASSNGGEWWDTEAFF. Combining the CDR3 with reference TRBV18 and TRBJ1-1 gives the whole variable domain NAGVMQNPRHLVRRRGQEARLRCSPMKGHSHVYWYRQLPEEGLKFMVYLQKENIIDESGMPKERFSAEFPKEGPSILRIQQVVRGDSAAYFCASSNGGEWWDTEAFFGQGTRLTVV.

This chain joins TRBV2 and TRBJ2-3; D may be TRBD2 (6 bases). V shed 10 bases and J shed 1 base, with 18 bases lying between them. The CDR3 length is 15 residues. Germline CDR1 reads SNHLY; CDR2 reads FYNNEI. In DNA form, the CDR3 reads TGTGCCACCGCCCTGGGGGTAGCGGGCACAGATACGCAGTATTTT. Protein product: CATALGVAGTDTQYF.

The chain has TRBV5-4 and TRBJ2-7, with 8 bases lining up with TRBD2. The CDR3 is made up of 16 amino acids. Germline values: CDR1 SGHNT, CDR2 YYREEE (reference sequence). Losses at the gene ends were 4 bases for V and 0 bases for J; bases not matched to a gene: 9. DNA for the CDR3: TGTGCCAGCAGCCCCGGGGGGGGGCAATTCTCCTACGAGCAGTACTTC. Its translation is CASSPGGGQFSYEQYF.

V usage is TRBV6-5 and J usage is TRBJ2-3; 10 nucleotides align to TRBD2. The CDR3 is 15 amino acids. Germline assignment: CDR1 MNHEY and CDR2 SVGAGI. V was pared by 7 bases and J by 4 bases, with 8 bases of the junction left unmatched. The CDR3 bases are TGTGCCAGCACCGCTCTAGCGGGGGTGGCAGATACGCAGTATTTT. Residues: CASTALAGVADTQYF.

The chain couples TRBV5-1 to TRBJ2-1; 8 bases fit TRBD2. Germline CDR1 is SGHRS and CDR2 is YFSETQ. The CDR3 has 14 residues. J was trimmed by 2 bases and V by 3 bases; bases with no gene match: 1. The CDR3 nucleotides read TGCGCCAGCAGCTCGGGAGGGGCCTACAATGAGCAGTTCTTC. Translated, it gives CASSSGGAYNEQFF.

The rearrangement joins TRBV6-5 to TRBJ2-7; D possibly corresponds to TRBD2 (7 bases). The CDR3 contains 13 residues. Germline V CDR1 and CDR2: MNHEY, SVGAGI. The ends were cut back, 6 bases at V and 5 bases at J, with 14 bases in the middle. CDR3 loop: CASRGGAKDEQYF. The CDR3 nucleotides are TGTGCCAGCAGGGGGGGGGCCAAGGACGAGCAGTACTTC.

The genes are TRBV30 and TRBJ1-5; unclear D gene. CDR1 GTSNPN and CDR2 SVGIG come from the germline V gene (reference sequence). V lost 4 bases and J lost 4, with 11 bases in between. The CDR3 covers 13 residues. The CDR3 protein is CAWNRGENQPQHF. The CDR3 nucleotides read TGTGCCTGGAATCGAGGAGAGAATCAGCCCCAGCATTTT. The full variable domain, in which reference TRBV30 and TRBJ1-5 provide the parts outside the CDR3, is SQTIHQWPATLVQPVGSPLSLECTVEGTSNPNLYWYRQAAGRGLQLLFYSVGIGQISSEVPQNLSASRPQDRQFILSSKKLLLSDSGFYLCAWNRGENQPQHFGDGTRLSIL.

The V gene is TRBV4-1, the J gene TRBJ2-1; D gene ambiguous. V shed 1 base and J shed 9 bases, with 4 bases lying between them. Per germline, CDR1 MGHRA and CDR2 YSYEKL. The CDR3 loop spans 11 amino acids. The CDR3 loop is CASSQAAEQFF. The CDR3 DNA follows: TGCGCCAGCAGCCAAGCAGCTGAGCAGTTCTTC.

The chain uses TRBV7-9 and TRBJ2-3; the D is unclear. V shed 5 bases and J shed 1 base, with 16 bases lying between them. Germline V gene sequence: CDR1 SEHNR, CDR2 FQNEAQ (reference sequence). The CDR3 spans 16 residues. DNA for the CDR3: TGTGCCAGCAGCCTGACTCGATTGAGACGCACAGATACGCAGTATTTT. It specifies CASSLTRLRRTDTQYF.

V is TRBV11-2 and J is TRBJ1-1; a weak D match, TRBD1 (5 bases). Germline CDR1 reads SGHAT; CDR2 reads FQNNGV. The CDR3 contains 14 residues. The V end lost 7 bases, the J end lost 6 bases, and 18 bases lay between the germline ends. CDR3 coding DNA: TGTGCCAGCAACCTCCGGGCCTCGGGGGCTGAAGCTTTCTTT. Amino acid sequence: CASNLRASGAEAFF.

J is TRBJ2-5 and V is TRBV4-2, with D unclear. This CDR3 has 14 residues. V was clipped by 1 base and J by 4 bases, with 10 bases between them. The germline V gene has CDR1 LGHNA and CDR2 YNFKEQ. CDR3 nucleotides: TGTGCCAGCAGCCAAGGTCCCGACTCAGAGACCCAGTACTTC. Its protein product is CASSQGPDSETQYF.

A word on this clone: Within the sample, other DNA sequences also encode this same CDR3. In DNA form, the CDR3 reads TGTGCCAGCAGCCAAGATGGGGGCACTGAAGCTTTCTTT. This encodes CASSQDGGTEAFF. The J gene is TRBJ1-1, the V gene TRBV3-1 (or the pseudogene TRBV3-2); possible D gene TRBD1, 5 bases. Germline-derived CDR1 and CDR2 are LGHDT and YNNKEL (reference sequence). V was cut by 0 bases and J by 4 bases, with 6 bases left in between. The CDR3 length is 13 residues.

The chain couples TRBV5-5 to TRBJ2-4; TRBD2 agrees at 9 bases. The germline gives CDR1 SGHKS, CDR2 YYEKEE (reference sequence). After removal of 4 bases from V and 0 bases from J, the junction contained 17 bases not matched to a gene. CDR3 length equals 20 residues. This CDR3 is CASSLAILAGSFIAKNIQYF. The CDR3 DNA follows: TGTGCCAGCAGCCTCGCCATACTAGCGGGTAGTTTTATAGCCAAAAACATTCAGTACTTC.

The gene calls are TRBV3-1 (or the pseudogene TRBV3-2) and TRBJ2-5, with 10 bases fitting TRBD2. The V gene's germline CDR1 is LGHDT and CDR2 YNNKEL (reference sequence). The trim removed 8 bases at V and 5 bases at J, leaving 8 bases unmatched. This CDR3 is 14 amino acids long. DNA for the CDR3: TGTGCCAGCGCCCAGCGGGGGGGCGGGGAGACCCAGTACTTC. Residues: CASAQRGGGETQYF.

The rearrangement links TRBV5-1 to TRBJ2-7; possible D gene TRBD1, 6 bases. V lost 3 bases, J lost 3 bases, and 19 bases lay in between. CDR3 length: 16 residues. Looked up from germline, CDR1 is SGHRS and CDR2 is YFSETQ. The CDR3 protein is CASSYRQALGSYEQYF. The CDR3 region has the DNA TGCGCCAGCAGCTACAGACAGGCCCTGGGGAGCTACGAGCAGTACTTC.

A note on this clone: At one end the junction does not follow the germline gene, possibly because of a read error. The rearrangement uses TRBV6-5 and TRBJ2-5, with 8 bases lining up with TRBD1. This CDR3 spans 13 amino acids. CDR1 and CDR2 from the germline V gene are MNHEY and SVGAGI. The CDR3 bases are TGTGCCAGCAGTTCGACAGGGGTAGGGGTGGTACACTTC. The encoded protein is CASSSTGVGVVHF.

This sequence joins TRBV11-3 and TRBJ1-2; TRBD1 matches 8 bases. Unmatched junction bases numbered 1, after V lost 1 base and J lost 6 bases. Germline V gene lookup returns CDR1 SGHNT and CDR2 YENEEA. The CDR3 is 13 amino acids. The DNA of the CDR3 is TGTGCCAGCAGCTTAGCACAGGGGGATGGCTACACCTTC. It specifies CASSLAQGDGYTF.

The chain couples TRBV7-9 to TRBJ1-2; 7 nucleotides agree with TRBD1. CDR1 is SEHNR, CDR2 FQNEAQ, per germline (reference sequence). Trimming removed 6 bases from V and 4 bases from J; junction bases left unmatched: 5. The CDR3 is 13 amino acids. The CDR3 nucleotides read TGTGCCAGCAGTTGGGAGGGGGCCTATGGCTACACCTTC. Its protein is CASSWEGAYGYTF.

This clone was recorded only once. CDR3 protein: CSVVRTGRDEQFF. For the CDR3, the DNA is TGCAGCGTTGTAAGGACAGGGAGGGATGAGCAGTTCTTC. The rearrangement uses TRBV29-1 and TRBJ2-1; tentatively, D is TRBD1 (8 bases). The CDR3 spans 13 residues. V shed 4 bases and J shed 8 bases, with 15 bases lying between them. Germline V CDR1 and CDR2: SQVTM, ANQGSEA.